Below, 7 T cell receptor beta chains from the same sample are listed, as sequenced in a study of beta chain features in type 1 diabetes. cDNA synthesis used the whole RNA isolate, giving expressed TCRB sequences. Only in-frame clones appear in the TCRdb table, and some are missing; sequencing was by immunoSEQ multiplex PCR. This sample has under 450,000 clones, with 14% found just once. The sequencing sample was made of naive CD4+ T cells from blood. These receptors all stem from a man under 40 in good health.

In its sample, this clone was seen a few times. The J gene is TRBJ2-1, the V gene TRBV7-2; the D gene is possibly TRBD2 (7 bases). From germline, CDR1 is SGHTA and CDR2 FQGNSA. The ends were cut back, 6 bases at V and 6 bases at J, with 15 bases in the middle. This CDR3 spans 14 amino acids. The CDR3 DNA reads as TGTGCCAGCAGGGGACAACTAGCGAGCAATGAGCAGTTCTTC. It encodes CASRGQLASNEQFF.

V usage is TRBV30 and J usage is TRBJ1-3; D ambiguous. This CDR3 comprises 15 residues. The germline V gene has CDR1 GTSNPN and CDR2 SVGIG (reference sequence). V lost 2 bases and J 0 bases, leaving 11 bases between the germline ends. The CDR3 nucleotides read TGTGCCTGGAGTACCCGCGGGCGCTCTGGAAACACCATATATTTT. Its translation: CAWSTRGRSGNTIYF.

The chain links TRBV7-2 to TRBJ1-5; TRBD1 is a possible D gene (5 bases). Trimming removed 1 base at V and 6 bases at J, with 16 bases between. The germline V gene encodes CDR1 SGHTA and CDR2 FQGNSA. The CDR3 length is 16 residues. Here the CDR3 reads CASSLEVAGATQPQHF. As DNA, the CDR3 is TGTGCCAGCAGCTTAGAGGTGGCCGGGGCTACTCAGCCCCAGCATTTT.

The chain joins TRBV7-9 to TRBJ2-1; 8 bases agree with TRBD1. V was pared by 5 bases and J by 6 bases, with 12 bases of the junction left unmatched. The CDR3 sequence is 16 residues long. Germline V gene data show CDR1 as SEHNR and CDR2 as FQNEAQ (reference sequence). CDR3 coding DNA: TGTGCCAGCAGCCCGACAGGGGAACCCTTTACCAATGAGCAGTTCTTC. This translates into CASSPTGEPFTNEQFF.

This chain joins TRBV9 and TRBJ1-3, with D possibly being TRBD1 (5 bases). Germline assignment: CDR1 SGDLS and CDR2 YYNGEE. Trimming pared 4 bases from V and 2 bases from J, leaving 22 bases between. The CDR3 runs 18 residues. In nucleotides, the CDR3 is TGTGCCAGCAGCCCTCAACCTCCGGGGCCCGGCGCTGGAAACACCATATATTTT. This codes for CASSPQPPGPGAGNTIYF.

The chain uses TRBV13 and TRBJ2-5; D not resolved. The germline gives CDR1 PRHDT, CDR2 FYEKMQ (reference sequence). Trimming left V 4 bases short and J 5 bases short, with 11 bases between. The length of the CDR3 is 13 residues. CDR3 loop: CASSSRRTETQYF. Here the CDR3 DNA reads TGTGCCAGCAGCTCCCGACGGACGGAGACCCAGTACTTC.

This clone was picked up a small number of times. CDR3 residues: CASSQDVTRQETQYF. The CDR3 coding sequence is TGCGCCAGCAGCCAAGACGTGACTAGACAAGAGACCCAGTACTTC. The V and J genes are TRBV4-3 and TRBJ2-5, with a possible D match to TRBD2 (6 bases). V was cut by 0 bases and J by 2 bases, with 10 bases left in between. The CDR3 length is 15 residues. CDR1 and CDR2 from the germline V gene are LGHNA and YSLEER.